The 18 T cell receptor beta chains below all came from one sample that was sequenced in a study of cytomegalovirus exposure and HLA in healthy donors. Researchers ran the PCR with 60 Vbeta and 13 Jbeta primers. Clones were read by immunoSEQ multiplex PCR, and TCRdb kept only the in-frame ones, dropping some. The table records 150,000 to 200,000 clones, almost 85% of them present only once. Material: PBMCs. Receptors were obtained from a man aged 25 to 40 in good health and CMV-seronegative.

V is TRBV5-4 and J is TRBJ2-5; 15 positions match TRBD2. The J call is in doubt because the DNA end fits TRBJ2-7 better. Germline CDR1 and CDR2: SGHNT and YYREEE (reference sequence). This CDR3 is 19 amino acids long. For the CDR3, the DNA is TGTGCCAGCAGCTTGGGCCCGGGACTAGCGGGGGGCAGGGTCTACGAGCAGTACTTC. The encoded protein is CASSLGPGLAGGRVYEQYF.

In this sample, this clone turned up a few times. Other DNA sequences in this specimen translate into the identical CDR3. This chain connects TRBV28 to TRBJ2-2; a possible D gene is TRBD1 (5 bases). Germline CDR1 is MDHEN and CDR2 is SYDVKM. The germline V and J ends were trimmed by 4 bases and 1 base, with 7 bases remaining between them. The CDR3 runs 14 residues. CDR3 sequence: CASSYRGNTGELFF. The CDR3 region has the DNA TGTGCCAGCAGTTATAGGGGGAACACCGGGGAGCTGTTTTTT.

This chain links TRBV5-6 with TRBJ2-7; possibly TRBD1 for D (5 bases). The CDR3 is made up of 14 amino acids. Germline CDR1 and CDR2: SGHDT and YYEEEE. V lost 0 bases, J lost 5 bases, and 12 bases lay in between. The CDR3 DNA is TGTGCCAGCAGCTTGGGGTTTCAGGGCCACGAGCAGTACTTC. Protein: CASSLGFQGHEQYF.

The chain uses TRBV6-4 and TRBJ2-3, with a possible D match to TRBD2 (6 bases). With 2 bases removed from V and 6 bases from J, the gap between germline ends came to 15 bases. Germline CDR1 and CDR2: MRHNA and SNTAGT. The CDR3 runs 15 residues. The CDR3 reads CASSDGTGGFDTQYF. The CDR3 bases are TGTGCCAGCAGTGACGGGACCGGGGGTTTTGATACGCAGTATTTT.

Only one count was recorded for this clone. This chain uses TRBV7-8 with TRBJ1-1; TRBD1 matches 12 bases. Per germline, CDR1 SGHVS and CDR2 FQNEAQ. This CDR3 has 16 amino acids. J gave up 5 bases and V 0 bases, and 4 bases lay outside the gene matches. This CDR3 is CASSLAGTGGATEAFF. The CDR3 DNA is TGTGCCAGCAGCTTAGCCGGGACAGGGGGCGCGACTGAAGCTTTCTTT.

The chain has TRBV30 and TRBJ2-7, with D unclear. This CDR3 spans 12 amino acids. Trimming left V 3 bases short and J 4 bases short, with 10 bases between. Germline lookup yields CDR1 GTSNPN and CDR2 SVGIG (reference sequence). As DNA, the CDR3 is TGTGCCTGGAGAGGAGCCTATTACGAGCAGTACTTC. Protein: CAWRGAYYEQYF.

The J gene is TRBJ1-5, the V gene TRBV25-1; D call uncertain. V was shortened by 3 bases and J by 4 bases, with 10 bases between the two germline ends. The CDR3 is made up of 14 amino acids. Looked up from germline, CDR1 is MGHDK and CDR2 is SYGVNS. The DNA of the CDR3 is TGTGCCAGCAGTGAGAGGGCACTTAATCAGCCCCAGCATTTT. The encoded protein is CASSERALNQPQHF.

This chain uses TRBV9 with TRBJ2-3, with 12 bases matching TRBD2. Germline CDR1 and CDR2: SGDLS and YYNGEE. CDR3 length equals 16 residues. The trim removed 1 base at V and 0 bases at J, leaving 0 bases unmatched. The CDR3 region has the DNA TGTGCCAGCAGCGTACTAGCGGGAGGGAGCACAGATACGCAGTATTTT. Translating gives CASSVLAGGSTDTQYF. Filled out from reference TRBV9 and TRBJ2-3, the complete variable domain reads DSGVTQTPKHLITATGQRVTLRCSPRSGDLSVYWYQQSLDQGLQFLIQYYNGEERAKGNILERFSAQQFPDLHSELNLSSLELGDSALYFCASSVLAGGSTDTQYFGPGTRLTVL.

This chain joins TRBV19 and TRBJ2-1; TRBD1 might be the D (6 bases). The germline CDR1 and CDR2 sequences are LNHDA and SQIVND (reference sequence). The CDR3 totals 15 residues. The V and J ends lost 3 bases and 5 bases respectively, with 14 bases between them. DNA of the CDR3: TGTGCCAGTAGTATTCCTCAGGGGCTCGACAATGAGCAGTTCTTC. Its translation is CASSIPQGLDNEQFF.

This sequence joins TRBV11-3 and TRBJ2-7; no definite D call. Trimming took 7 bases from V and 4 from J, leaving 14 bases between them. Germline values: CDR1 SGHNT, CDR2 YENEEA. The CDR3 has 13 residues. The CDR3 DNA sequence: TGTGCCAGCACCTACCGAGATTCTTACGAGCAGTACTTC. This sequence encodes CASTYRDSYEQYF.

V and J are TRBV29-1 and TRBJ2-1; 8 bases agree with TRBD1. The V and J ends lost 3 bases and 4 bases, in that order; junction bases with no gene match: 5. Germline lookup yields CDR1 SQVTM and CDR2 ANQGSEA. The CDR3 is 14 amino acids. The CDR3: CSVDPGGLYNEQFF. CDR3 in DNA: TGCAGCGTTGATCCAGGGGGCTTATACAATGAGCAGTTCTTC.

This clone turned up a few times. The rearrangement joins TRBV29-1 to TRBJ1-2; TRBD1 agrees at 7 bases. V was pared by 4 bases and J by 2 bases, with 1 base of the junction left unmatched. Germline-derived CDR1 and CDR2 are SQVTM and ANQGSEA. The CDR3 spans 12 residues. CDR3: CSVGDSNYGYTF. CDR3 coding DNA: TGCAGCGTTGGGGACAGCAACTATGGCTACACCTTC.

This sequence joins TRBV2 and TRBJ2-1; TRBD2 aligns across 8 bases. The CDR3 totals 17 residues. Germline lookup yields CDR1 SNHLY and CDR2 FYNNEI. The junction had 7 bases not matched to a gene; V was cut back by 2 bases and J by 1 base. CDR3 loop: CASSETAAGVSYNEQFF. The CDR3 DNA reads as TGTGCCAGCAGTGAAACGGCAGCGGGAGTATCCTACAATGAGCAGTTCTTC.

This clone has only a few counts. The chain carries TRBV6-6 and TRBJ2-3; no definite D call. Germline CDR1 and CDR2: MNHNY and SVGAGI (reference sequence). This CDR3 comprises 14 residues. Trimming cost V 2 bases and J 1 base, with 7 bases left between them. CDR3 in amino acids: CASSYGQGTDTQYF. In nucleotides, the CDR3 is TGTGCCAGCAGTTACGGGCAGGGCACAGATACGCAGTATTTT.

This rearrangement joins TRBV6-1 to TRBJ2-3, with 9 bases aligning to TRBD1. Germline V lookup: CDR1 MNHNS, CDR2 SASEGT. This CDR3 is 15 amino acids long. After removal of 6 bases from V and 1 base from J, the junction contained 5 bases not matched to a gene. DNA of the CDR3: TGTGCCAGCAGGGTACAGGGGGCTGGCACAGATACGCAGTATTTT. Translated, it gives CASRVQGAGTDTQYF.

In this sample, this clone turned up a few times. The CDR3 sequence is CASSLSTDTQYF. For the CDR3, the DNA is TGTGCCAGCAGTCTCTCTACAGATACGCAGTATTTT. V is TRBV6-1 and J is TRBJ2-3, with D unresolved. The CDR3 is 12 residues long. The ends were cut back, 5 bases at V and 3 bases at J, with 6 bases in the middle. Germline V gives CDR1 MNHNS, CDR2 SASEGT.

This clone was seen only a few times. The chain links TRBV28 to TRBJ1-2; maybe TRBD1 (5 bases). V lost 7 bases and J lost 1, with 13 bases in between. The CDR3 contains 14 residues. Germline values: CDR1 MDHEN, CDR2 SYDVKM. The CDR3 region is CASTSEGHNYGYTF. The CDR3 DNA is TGTGCCAGCACCTCTGAAGGACATAACTATGGCTACACCTTC.

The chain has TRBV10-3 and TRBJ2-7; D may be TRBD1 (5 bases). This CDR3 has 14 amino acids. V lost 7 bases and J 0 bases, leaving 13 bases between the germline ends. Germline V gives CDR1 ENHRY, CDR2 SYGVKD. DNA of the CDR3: TGTGCCATCACCGCGACAGTTAGCTCCTACGAGCAGTACTTC. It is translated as CAITATVSSYEQYF.